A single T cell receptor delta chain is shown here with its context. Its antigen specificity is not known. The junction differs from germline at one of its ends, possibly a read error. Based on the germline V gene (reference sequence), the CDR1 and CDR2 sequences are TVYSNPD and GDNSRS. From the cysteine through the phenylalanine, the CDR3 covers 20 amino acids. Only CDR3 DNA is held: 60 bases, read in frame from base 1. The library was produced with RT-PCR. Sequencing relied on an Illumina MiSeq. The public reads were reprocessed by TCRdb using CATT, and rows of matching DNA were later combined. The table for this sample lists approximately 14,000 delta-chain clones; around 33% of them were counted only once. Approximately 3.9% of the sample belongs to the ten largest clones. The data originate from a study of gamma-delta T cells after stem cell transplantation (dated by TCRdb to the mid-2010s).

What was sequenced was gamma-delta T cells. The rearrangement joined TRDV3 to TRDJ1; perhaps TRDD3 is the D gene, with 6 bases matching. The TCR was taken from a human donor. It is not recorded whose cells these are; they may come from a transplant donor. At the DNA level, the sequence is TGTGCCTTTAGATATCCCTTCACTACTGGGTGTCTCCTGTACACCGATACACTCATCTTT. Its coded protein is CAFRYPFTTGCLLYTDTLIF.